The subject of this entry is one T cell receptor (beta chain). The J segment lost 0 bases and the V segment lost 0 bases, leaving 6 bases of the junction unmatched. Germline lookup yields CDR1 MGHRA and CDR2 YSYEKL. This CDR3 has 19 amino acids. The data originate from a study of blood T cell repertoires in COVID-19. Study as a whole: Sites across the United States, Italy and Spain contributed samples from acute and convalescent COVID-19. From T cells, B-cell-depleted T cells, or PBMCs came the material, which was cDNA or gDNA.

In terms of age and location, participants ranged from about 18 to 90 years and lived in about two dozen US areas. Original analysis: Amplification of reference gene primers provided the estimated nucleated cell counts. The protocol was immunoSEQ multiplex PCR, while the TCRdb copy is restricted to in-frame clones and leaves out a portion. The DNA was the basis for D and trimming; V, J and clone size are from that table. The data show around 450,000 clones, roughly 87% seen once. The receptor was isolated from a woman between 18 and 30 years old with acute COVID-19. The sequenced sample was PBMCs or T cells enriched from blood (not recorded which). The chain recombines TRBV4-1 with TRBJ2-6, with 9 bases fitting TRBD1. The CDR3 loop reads CASSQDQQGAYSGANVLTF. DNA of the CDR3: TGCGCCAGCAGCCAAGATCAACAGGGGGCATACTCTGGGGCCAACGTCCTGACTTTC.